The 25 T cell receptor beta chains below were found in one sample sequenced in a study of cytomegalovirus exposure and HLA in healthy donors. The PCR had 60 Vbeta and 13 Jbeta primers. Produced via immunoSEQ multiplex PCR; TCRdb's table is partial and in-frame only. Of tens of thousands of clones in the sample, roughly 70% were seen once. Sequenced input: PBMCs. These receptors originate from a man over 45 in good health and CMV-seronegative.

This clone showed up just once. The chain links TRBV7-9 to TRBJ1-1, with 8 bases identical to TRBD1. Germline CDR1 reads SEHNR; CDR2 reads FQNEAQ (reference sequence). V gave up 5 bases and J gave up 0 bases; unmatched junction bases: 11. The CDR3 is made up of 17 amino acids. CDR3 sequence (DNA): TGTGCCAGCAGCCCCCAGGGGGCGGGTTCCATGAACACTGAAGCTTTCTTT. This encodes CASSPQGAGSMNTEAFF.

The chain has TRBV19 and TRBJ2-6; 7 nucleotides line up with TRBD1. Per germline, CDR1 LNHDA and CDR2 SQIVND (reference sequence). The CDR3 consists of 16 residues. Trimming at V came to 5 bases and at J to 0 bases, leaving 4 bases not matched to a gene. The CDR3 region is CASSPRTGSGANVLTF. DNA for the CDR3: TGTGCCAGTAGTCCAAGGACAGGCTCTGGGGCCAACGTCCTGACTTTC.

CDR3 sequence: CASSPGSLTYEQYF. For the CDR3, the DNA is TGTGCCAGCAGCCCCGGGTCCCTCACCTACGAGCAGTACTTC. The V gene is TRBV7-6, the J gene TRBJ2-7; D not resolved. The CDR3 consists of 14 residues. The ends were cut back, 5 bases at V and 2 bases at J, with 13 bases in the middle. CDR1 is SGHVS and CDR2 is FNYEAQ in the germline V gene.

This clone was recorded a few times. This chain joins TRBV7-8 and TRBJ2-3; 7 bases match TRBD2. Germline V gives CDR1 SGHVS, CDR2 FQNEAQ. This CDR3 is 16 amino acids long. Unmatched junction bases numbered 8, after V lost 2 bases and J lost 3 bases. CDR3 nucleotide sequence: TGTGCCAGCAGCTTAAGCACCGGGGGGACGACAGATACGCAGTATTTT. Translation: CASSLSTGGTTDTQYF.

CDR3 coding DNA: TGCGCCAGCAGGGTAGGAGGTGCCCCCACCTACGAGCAGTACTTC. It codes for CASRVGGAPTYEQYF. The rearrangement joins TRBV5-1 to TRBJ2-7; a weak D match, TRBD2 (5 bases). The germline V and J ends were trimmed by 5 bases and 2 bases, with 17 bases remaining between them. This CDR3 region has 15 residues. The germline V gene has CDR1 SGHRS and CDR2 YFSETQ. The full variable domain, in which reference TRBV5-1 and TRBJ2-7 provide the parts outside the CDR3, is KAGVTQTPRYLIKTRGQQVTLSCSPISGHRSVSWYQQTPGQGLQFLFEYFSETQRNKGNFPGRFSGRQFSNSRSEMNVSTLELGDSALYLCASRVGGAPTYEQYFGPGTRLTVT.

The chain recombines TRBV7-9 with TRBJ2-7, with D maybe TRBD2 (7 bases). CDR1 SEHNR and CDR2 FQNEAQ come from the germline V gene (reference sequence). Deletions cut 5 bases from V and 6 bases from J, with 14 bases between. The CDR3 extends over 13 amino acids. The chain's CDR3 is CASSPRGGIEQYF. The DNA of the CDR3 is TGTGCCAGCAGCCCAAGGGGGGGCATCGAGCAGTACTTC.

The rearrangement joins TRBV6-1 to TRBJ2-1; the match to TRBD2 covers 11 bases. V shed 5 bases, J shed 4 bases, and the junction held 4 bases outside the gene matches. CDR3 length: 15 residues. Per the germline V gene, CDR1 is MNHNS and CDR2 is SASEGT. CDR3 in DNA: TGTGCCAGCAGTACGGGACTAGCGGCTTACAATGAGCAGTTCTTC. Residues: CASSTGLAAYNEQFF.

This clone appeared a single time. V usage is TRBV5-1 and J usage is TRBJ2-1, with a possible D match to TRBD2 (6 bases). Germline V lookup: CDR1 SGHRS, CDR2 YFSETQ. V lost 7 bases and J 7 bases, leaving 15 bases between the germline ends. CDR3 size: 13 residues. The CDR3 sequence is CASRPTTSNEQFF. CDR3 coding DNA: TGCGCCAGCCGACCTACGACTAGTAATGAGCAGTTCTTC.

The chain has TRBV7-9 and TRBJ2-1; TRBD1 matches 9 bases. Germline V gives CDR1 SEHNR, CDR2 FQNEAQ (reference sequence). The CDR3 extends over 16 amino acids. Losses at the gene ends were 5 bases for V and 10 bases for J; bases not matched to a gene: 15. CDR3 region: CASSKFRDRVGPEQFF. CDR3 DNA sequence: TGTGCCAGCAGCAAATTCCGGGACAGGGTTGGACCCGAGCAGTTCTTC. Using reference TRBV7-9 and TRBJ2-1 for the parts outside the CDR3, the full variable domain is DTGVSQNPRHKITKRGQNVTFRCDPISEHNRLYWYRQTLGQGPEFLTYFQNEAQLEKSRLLSDRFSAERPKGSFSTLEIQRTEQGDSAMYLCASSKFRDRVGPEQFFGPGTRLTVL.

This chain's CDR3 is CAWSGLDYGYTF. The CDR3 DNA reads as TGTGCCTGGAGTGGGCTGGACTATGGCTACACCTTC. V usage is TRBV30 and J usage is TRBJ1-2; no clear D. The CDR3 length is 12 residues. V shed 1 base and J shed 3 bases, with 6 bases lying between them. Germline assignment: CDR1 GTSNPN and CDR2 SVGIG (reference sequence).

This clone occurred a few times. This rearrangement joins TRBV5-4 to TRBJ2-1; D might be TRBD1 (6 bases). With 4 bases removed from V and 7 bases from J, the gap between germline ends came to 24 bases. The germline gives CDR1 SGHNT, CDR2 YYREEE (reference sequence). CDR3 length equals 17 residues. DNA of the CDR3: TGTGCCAGCAGCCCCCCGGGCAGTCGAGGGGGTTTAAATGAGCAGTTCTTC. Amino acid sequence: CASSPPGSRGGLNEQFF.

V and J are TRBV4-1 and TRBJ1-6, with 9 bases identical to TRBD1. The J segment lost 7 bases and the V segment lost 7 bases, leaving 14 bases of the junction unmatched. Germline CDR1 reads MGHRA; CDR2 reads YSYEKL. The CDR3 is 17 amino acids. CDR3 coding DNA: TGCGCCAGCACCCGGTGGACCCGGGACAGGGAAAATTCACCCCTCCACTTT. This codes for CASTRWTRDRENSPLHF.

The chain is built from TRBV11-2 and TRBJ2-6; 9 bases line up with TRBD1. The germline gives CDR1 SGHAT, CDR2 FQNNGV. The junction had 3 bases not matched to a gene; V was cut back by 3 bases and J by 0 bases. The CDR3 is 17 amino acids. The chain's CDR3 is CASSLGTGSSGANVLTF. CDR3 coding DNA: TGTGCCAGCAGCTTGGGGACAGGGAGCTCTGGGGCCAACGTCCTGACTTTC.

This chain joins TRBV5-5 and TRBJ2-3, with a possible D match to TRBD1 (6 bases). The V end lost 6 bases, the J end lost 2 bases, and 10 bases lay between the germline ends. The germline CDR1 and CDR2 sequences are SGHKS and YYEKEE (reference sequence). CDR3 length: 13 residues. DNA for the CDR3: TGTGCCAGCATTCTGGGGGCCACAGATACGCAGTATTTT. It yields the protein CASILGATDTQYF.

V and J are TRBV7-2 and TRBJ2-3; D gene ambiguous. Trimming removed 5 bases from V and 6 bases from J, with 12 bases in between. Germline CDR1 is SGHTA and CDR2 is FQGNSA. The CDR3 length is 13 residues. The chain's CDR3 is CASSPLRMDTQYF. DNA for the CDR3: TGTGCCAGCAGCCCCCTAAGAATGGATACGCAGTATTTT.

The CDR3: CASSLAGGPGNTIYF. CDR3 bases: TGCGCCAGCAGCTTGGCAGGGGGGCCTGGAAACACCATATATTTT. The rearrangement links TRBV5-1 to TRBJ1-3; 7 positions match TRBD1. Germline trimming cut 0 bases from V and 2 bases from J; bases unmatched to any gene: 2. The V gene's germline CDR1 is SGHRS and CDR2 YFSETQ. CDR3 length: 15 residues.

The CDR3 DNA follows: TGTGCCAGCAGCATCATCTCAGGGGGCCCTGGGTCACCCCTCCACTTT. As protein: CASSIISGGPGSPLHF. V is TRBV11-2 and J is TRBJ1-6; 8 positions agree with TRBD1. V shed 5 bases, J shed 10 bases, and the junction held 13 bases outside the gene matches. CDR3 length: 16 residues. The germline V gene encodes CDR1 SGHAT and CDR2 FQNNGV.

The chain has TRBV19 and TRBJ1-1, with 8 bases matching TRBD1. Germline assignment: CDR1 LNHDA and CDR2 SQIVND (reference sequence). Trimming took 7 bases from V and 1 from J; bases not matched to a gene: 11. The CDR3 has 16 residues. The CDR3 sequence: CASTQDREMGNTEAFF. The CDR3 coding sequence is TGTGCCAGTACCCAGGACAGGGAGATGGGGAACACTGAAGCTTTCTTT.

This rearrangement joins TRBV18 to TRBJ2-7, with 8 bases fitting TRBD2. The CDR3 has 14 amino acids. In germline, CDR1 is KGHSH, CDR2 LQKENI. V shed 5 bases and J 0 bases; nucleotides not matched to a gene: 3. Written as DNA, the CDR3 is TGTGCCAGCTCAACGGGGGGGAGCTCCTACGAGCAGTACTTC. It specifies CASSTGGSSYEQYF.

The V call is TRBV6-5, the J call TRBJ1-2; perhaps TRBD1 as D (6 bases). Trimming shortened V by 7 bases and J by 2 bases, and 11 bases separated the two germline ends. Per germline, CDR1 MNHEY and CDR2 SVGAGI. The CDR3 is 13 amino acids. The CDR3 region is CASTQTGNYGYTF. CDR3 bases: TGTGCCAGCACCCAAACAGGGAACTATGGCTACACCTTC.

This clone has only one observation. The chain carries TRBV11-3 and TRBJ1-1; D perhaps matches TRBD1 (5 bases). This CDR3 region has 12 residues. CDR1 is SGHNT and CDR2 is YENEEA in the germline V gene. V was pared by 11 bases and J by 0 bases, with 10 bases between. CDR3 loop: CAVQGMNTEAFF. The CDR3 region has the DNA TGTGCCGTGCAGGGAATGAACACTGAAGCTTTCTTT. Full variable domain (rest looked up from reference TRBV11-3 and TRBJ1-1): EAGVVQSPRYKIIEKKQPVAFWCNPISGHNTLYWYLQNLGQGPELLIRYENEEAVDDSQLPKDRFSAERLKGVDSTLKIQPAELGDSAVYLCAVQGMNTEAFFGQGTRLTVV.

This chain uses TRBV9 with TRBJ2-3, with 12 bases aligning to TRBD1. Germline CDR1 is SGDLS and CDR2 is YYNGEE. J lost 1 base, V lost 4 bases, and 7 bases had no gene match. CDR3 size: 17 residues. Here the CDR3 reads CASSSRDRGLGTDTQYF. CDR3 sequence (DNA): TGTGCCAGCAGCTCCCGGGACAGGGGGCTGGGCACAGATACGCAGTATTTT.

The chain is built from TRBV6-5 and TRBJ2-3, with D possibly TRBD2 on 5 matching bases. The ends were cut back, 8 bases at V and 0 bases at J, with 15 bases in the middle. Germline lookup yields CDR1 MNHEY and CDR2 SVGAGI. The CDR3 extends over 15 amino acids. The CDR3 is CASQTRGASTDTQYF. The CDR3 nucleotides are TGTGCCAGCCAAACCCGGGGAGCTAGCACAGATACGCAGTATTTT.

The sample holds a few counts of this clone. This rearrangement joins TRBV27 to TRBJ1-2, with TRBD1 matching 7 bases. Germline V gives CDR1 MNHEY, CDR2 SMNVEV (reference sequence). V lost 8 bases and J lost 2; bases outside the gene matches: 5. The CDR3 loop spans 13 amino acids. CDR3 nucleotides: TGTGCCAGCCGAAGGGACAGCAACTATGGCTACACCTTC. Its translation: CASRRDSNYGYTF.

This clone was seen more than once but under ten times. The CDR3 DNA follows: TGTGCCAGCAGCGTTAAGGGGGAATGGGGAGATACGCAGTATTTT. Its protein is CASSVKGEWGDTQYF. The chain couples TRBV9 to TRBJ2-3, with a possible D match to TRBD1 (6 bases). Per germline, CDR1 SGDLS and CDR2 YYNGEE. The CDR3 is 15 amino acids. The V end was cut by 2 bases, the J end by 5 bases, with 15 bases between.